Many counts were recorded for the clone carrying this T cell receptor (beta chain). What it recognizes is unknown. This record belongs to a study of T cell repertoires in cytomegalovirus infection. Study in general: Public TCR beta signatures indicated both CMV infection and matching HLA type. Study-level results: Summed public TCR beta family frequency identified CMV carriers bearing the relevant HLA. The response measured ex vivo was dominated by TCR beta clonotypes (HLA-C-restricted and CMV-specific).

In TCRdb, the reads were re-called with MiXCR into one record per CDR3 protein. In the table there are under 150,000 distinct CDR3 sequences, roughly 8.2% of which are singletons. This CDR3 contains 14 residues. V shed 6 bases and J 6 bases; nucleotides not matched to a gene: 10. CDR1 MDHEN and CDR2 SYDVKM come from the germline V gene. This TCR was recovered from a human donor in good health (CMV status not recorded). Some clones in this sample may be carry-over from other donors' samples. The V and J genes are TRBV28 and TRBJ1-2, with 7 bases identical to TRBD1. The sequenced sample was PBMCs. This chain's CDR3 is CASRQGPLNDGYTF. CDR3 nucleotide sequence: TGTGCCAGCAGACAGGGGCCCTTGAATGATGGCTACACCTTC.